This T cell receptor (beta chain) stems from a study of control samples from healthy donors and cancer patients. Assay: immunoSEQ multiplex PCR; the TCRdb copy retains only in-frame clones and omits some. The sample includes about 94,000 clones, approximately 90% seen only once; the top ten take over 3%. The sequence was collected from a young woman in good health. Sequenced sample: blood.

The CDR3 here is CASSQEKTGNYGYTF. The CDR3 region has the DNA TGCGCCAGCAGCCAAGAGAAGACAGGGAACTATGGCTACACCTTC. V and J are TRBV4-1 and TRBJ1-2; 7 positions match TRBD1. Germline V gives CDR1 MGHRA, CDR2 YSYEKL. Trimming at V came to 0 bases and at J to 2 bases, leaving 3 bases not matched to a gene. This CDR3 has 15 amino acids.